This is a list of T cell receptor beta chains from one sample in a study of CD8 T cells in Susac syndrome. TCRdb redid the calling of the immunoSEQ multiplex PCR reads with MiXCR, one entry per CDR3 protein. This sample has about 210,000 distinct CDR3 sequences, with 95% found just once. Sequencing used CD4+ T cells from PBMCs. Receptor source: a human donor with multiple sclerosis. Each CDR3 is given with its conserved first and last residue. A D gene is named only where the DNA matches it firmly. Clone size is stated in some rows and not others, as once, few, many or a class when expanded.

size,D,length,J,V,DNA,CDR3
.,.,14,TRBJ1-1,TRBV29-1,TGCAGCGTAGGCCTCGGGAGAAGGGACACTGAAGCTTTCTTT,CSVGLGRRDTEAFF
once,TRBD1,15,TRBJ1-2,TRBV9,TGTGCCAGCAGCTATTCAGGGGGCGCAAACTATGGCTACACCTTC,CASSYSGGANYGYTF
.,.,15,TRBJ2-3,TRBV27,TGTGCCAGCAGACGAGACATAACAGTGGCAGATACGCAGTATTTT,CASRRDITVADTQYF
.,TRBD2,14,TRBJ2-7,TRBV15,TGTGCCACCGGCTTAGAGCGGGAGTTCCACGAGCAGTACTTC,CATGLEREFHEQYF
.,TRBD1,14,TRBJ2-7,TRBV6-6,TGTGCCAGCGGCCGGAGACAGGGACAATACGAGCAGTACTTC,CASGRRQGQYEQYF
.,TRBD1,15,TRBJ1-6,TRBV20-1,TGCAGTGCTAGCCCGGGACAGGGGAATAATTCACCCCTCCACTTT,CSASPGQGNNSPLHF
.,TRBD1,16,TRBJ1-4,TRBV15,TGTGCCACCAGCAGGGACACAGGGGCAACTAATGAAAAACTGTTTTTT,CATSRDTGATNEKLFF
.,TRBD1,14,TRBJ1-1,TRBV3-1,TGTGCCAGCAGGAAGCGGGACAGTAACACTGAAGCTTTCTTT,CASRKRDSNTEAFF
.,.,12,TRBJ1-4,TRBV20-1,TGCAGTGCTAGGACAGGAGGGGAAAAACTGTTTTTT,CSARTGGEKLFF
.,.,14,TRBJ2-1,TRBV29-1,TGCAGCTATCTTCGGGTAGGGAAGTCCGATGAGCAGTTCTTC,CSYLRVGKSDEQFF
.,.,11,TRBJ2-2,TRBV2,TGTGCCAGCAGTGACGCCGGGGAGCTGTTTTTT,CASSDAGELFF
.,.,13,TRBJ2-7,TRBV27,TGTGCCAGCACAGGGGCGGGAAGCAACGAGCAGTACTTC,CASTGAGSNEQYF
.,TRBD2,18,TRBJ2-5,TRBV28,TGTGCCAGCAGTTTACTTGATAGCGGGAGGACGCCTGCGTGGGCCCAGTACTTC,CASSLLDSGRTPAWAQYF
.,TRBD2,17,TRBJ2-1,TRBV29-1,TGCAGCGCCGCGACTAGCGGGAGTGTTAGCTCCTACAATGAGCAGTTCTTC,CSAATSGSVSSYNEQFF
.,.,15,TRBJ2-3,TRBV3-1,TGTGCCAGCAGCCAAGCCTCGGGCTCTGCTGATACGCAGTATTTT,CASSQASGSADTQYF
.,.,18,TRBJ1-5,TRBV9,TGTGCCAGCAGCGCCCAGGACAGCTTCCCTATTGGCAATCAGCCCCAGCATTTT,CASSAQDSFPIGNQPQHF
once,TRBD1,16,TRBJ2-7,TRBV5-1,TGCGCCAGCAGCTTGTCTTTCGGGACAGGGGGCGGCGAGCAGTACTTC,CASSLSFGTGGGEQYF
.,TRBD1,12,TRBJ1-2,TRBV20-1,TGCAGTGCTGACGACAGGGGAGGCGGCTACACCTTC,CSADDRGGGYTF
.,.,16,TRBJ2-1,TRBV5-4,TGTGCCAGCAGCTTGGGGTCCTCGGGCTCCTACAATGAGCAGTTCTTC,CASSLGSSGSYNEQFF
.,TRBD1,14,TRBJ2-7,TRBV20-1,TGCAGTGCCACTTCCGGGACAGGGTCCTACGAGCAGTACTTC,CSATSGTGSYEQYF
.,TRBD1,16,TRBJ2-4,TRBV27,TGTGCCAGCAGTTTATCGGTCGGGACAGCGGATAGTATTCAGTACTTC,CASSLSVGTADSIQYF
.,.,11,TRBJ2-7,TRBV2,TGTGCCAGCAGGGAACTTGGTGAGCAGTACTTC,CASRELGEQYF
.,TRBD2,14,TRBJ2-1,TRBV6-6,TGTGCCAGCATTTTAGCGGGAGGTGTCCATGAGCAGTTCTTC,CASILAGGVHEQFF
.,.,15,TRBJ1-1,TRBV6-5,TGTGCCAGCAGTTACGGGGCGGGACCGAACACTGAAGCTTTCTTT,CASSYGAGPNTEAFF
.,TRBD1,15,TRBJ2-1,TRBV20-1,TGCAGTGCTAGAGGAGGTGACAGGGCCTACAATGAGCAGTTCTTC,CSARGGDRAYNEQFF
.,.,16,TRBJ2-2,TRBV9,TGTGCCAGCAGCGTATTGGGGGATGGGTACACCGGGGAGCTGTTTTTT,CASSVLGDGYTGELFF
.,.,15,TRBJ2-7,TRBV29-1,TGCAGCGTCTTACAAAGCTGGACGAGCTCCTACGAGCAGTACTTC,CSVLQSWTSSYEQYF
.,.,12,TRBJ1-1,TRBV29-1,TGCAGCGTTGTGGAGGGGAACACTGAAACTTTCTTT,CSVVEGNTETFF
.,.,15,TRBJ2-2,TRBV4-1,TGCGCCAGCAGCGGCATCACCGGAATTCCCGGGGAGCTGTTTTTT,CASSGITGIPGELFF
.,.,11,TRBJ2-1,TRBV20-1,TGCAGTGCGCCGACTAGAAATGAGCAGTTCTTC,CSAPTRNEQFF
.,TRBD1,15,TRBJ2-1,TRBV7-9,TGTGCCAGCAGGAACCGACAGGGGGCATACAATGAGCAGTTCTTC,CASRNRQGAYNEQFF
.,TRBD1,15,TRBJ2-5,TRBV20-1,TGCAGTGCTAGAGATACCGGGCAGGGGGAAGAGACCCAGTACTTC,CSARDTGQGEETQYF
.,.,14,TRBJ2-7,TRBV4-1,TGCGCCAGCAGCCAAACACATCCGGGGTACGAGCAGTACTTC,CASSQTHPGYEQYF
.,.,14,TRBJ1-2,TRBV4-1,TGCGCCAGCAGCCAATTAAGGGGTAGAACTGGCTACACCTTC,CASSQLRGRTGYTF
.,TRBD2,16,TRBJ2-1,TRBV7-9,TGTGCCAGCAGCTTATCTGCGGGAGGGGGCTCCGGTGAGCAGTTCTTC,CASSLSAGGGSGEQFF
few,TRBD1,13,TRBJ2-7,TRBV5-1,TGTGCCAGCAGCCGGGACAGGGACTACGAGCAGTACTTC,CASSRDRDYEQYF
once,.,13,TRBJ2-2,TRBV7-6,TGTGCCAGCAGCCCAACAGGGACCGGGGAGCTGTTTTTT,CASSPTGTGELFF
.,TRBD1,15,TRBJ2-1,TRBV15,TGTGCCACCAGCAGCGGACAGGCTTACTACAATGAGCAGTTCTTC,CATSSGQAYYNEQFF
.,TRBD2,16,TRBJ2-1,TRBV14,TGTGCCAGCAGCCAAGAATACAGCGGGAGGTACAATGAGCAGTTCTTC,CASSQEYSGRYNEQFF
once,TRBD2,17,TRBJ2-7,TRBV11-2,TGTGCCAGCAGCTTAGAGGCTAGCGGGAGGCTGCGTCGCGAGCAGTACTTC,CASSLEASGRLRREQYF
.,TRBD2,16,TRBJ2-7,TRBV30,TGTGCCTGGAGTGGGGGACTAGCGGGAGGCTCCTACGAGCAGTACTTC,CAWSGGLAGGSYEQYF
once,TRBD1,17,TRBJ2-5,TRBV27,TGTGCCAGCAGTTTATTCGGGGCAGGGGGCCTACAAGAGACCCAGTACTTC,CASSLFGAGGLQETQYF
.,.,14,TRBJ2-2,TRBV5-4,TGTGCCAGCAGCCTGACCCACAGGGCCGGGGAGCTGTTTTTT,CASSLTHRAGELFF
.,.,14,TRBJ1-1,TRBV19,TGTGCCAGTAGTATGCAGGGACGGGTATTAACAGCTTTCTTT,CASSMQGRVLTAFF